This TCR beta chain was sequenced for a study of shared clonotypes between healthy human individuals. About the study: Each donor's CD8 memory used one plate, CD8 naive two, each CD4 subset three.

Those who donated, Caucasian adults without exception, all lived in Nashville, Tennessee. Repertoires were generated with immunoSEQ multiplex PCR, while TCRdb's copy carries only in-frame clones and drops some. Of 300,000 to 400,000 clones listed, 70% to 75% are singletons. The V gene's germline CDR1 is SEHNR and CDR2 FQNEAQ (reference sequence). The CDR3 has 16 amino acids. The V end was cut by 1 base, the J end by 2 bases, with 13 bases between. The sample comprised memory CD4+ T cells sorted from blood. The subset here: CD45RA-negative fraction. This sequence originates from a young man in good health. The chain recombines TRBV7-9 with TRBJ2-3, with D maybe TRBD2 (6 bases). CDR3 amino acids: CASSLVELADTDTQYF. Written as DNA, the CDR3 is TGTGCCAGCAGCTTAGTGGAATTAGCGGACACAGATACGCAGTATTTT.